This T cell receptor (beta chain) was retrieved from a study of graft-versus-host responses after intestinal transplantation. Points on this clone: The antigen is not known.

This CDR3 has 16 amino acids. Trimming cost V 4 bases and J 4 bases; bases outside gene matches: 11. Germline V CDR1 and CDR2: SGHNT, YYREEE (reference sequence). Sequenced by immunoSEQ multiplex PCR; TCRdb stores in-frame clones only, minus some. The sample has approximately 82,000 clones; 91% are singletons. Points from the study as a whole: Ileal or blood samples showed some GvH clones first, and such clones were also found in recipient marrow. Peak circulating GvH clone levels tracked with early post-transplant HvG declines.

This rearrangement joins TRBV5-4 to TRBJ2-3; 8 nucleotides align to TRBD1. Sample: unstimulated CD4+ T cells sorted from spleen or lymph node cells, taken before intestinal transplant. The clonotype was recovered from a human donor who received an intestinal transplant. This CDR3 reads CASSPHRQGSPDTQYF. CDR3 nucleotide sequence: TGTGCCAGCAGCCCCCACCGACAGGGGTCCCCAGATACGCAGTATTTT.